The rows below give T cell receptor beta chains drawn from one sample of a study of T cells in Graves' hyperthyroidism and ophthalmopathy. TCRdb reprocessed the multiplex PCR reads via MiXCR and lists one record per CDR3 protein. The sample holds about 700,000 distinct CDR3 sequences, 11% to 15% seen once. Specimen: blood. The source of these receptors is a woman between 18 and 29 years old with Graves' hyperthyroidism. Each CDR3 is given with its conserved first and last residue. The D gene is left open where the match is weak. Size tells how often a clone was seen (once, few, many) or the class of an expanded clone, and some rows leave it out.

clone size	V gene	J gene	D gene	CDR3 DNA	CDR3 protein
many	TRBV7-9	TRBJ2-7	TRBD2	TGTGCCAGCAGCCCTCGGACTAGCGACTACGAGCAGTACTTC	CASSPRTSDYEQYF
many	TRBV7-2	TRBJ1-5	NA	TGTGCTTCCCGGGGGGGAGCAAATCAGCCCCAGCATTTT	CASRGGANQPQHF
few	TRBV15	TRBJ1-1	NA	TGTGCCACCAGCCCCACCCGCACTGAAGCTTTCTTT	CATSPTRTEAFF
few	TRBV5-1	TRBJ2-3	NA	TGCGCCAGCAGCTTGGGCGGCGATTCCGGAGATACGCAGTATTTT	CASSLGGDSGDTQYF
once	TRBV10-3	TRBJ1-2	NA	TGTGCCATCAGTGCGACTGCCGAGGAGGGCTACACCTTC	CAISATAEEGYTF
many	TRBV3-1	TRBJ1-1	NA	TGTGCCAGCAGCATGACACTGAACACTGAAGCTTTCTTT	CASSMTLNTEAFF
few	TRBV10-3	TRBJ2-7	TRBD2	TGTGCCATCAGTGGACAGGAGCGGGAGGGCCGACGGGAGCAGTACTTC	CAISGQEREGRREQYF
few	TRBV7-8	TRBJ2-2	TRBD1	TGTGCCAGCAGCGTTACAGGGGGCCGTTCCGGGGAGCTGTTTTTT	CASSVTGGRSGELFF
NA	TRBV6-1	TRBJ1-5	TRBD1	TGTGCCAGCAGTATCACAGGGGGCCGTAATCAGCCCCAGCATTTT	CASSITGGRNQPQHF
few	TRBV28	TRBJ1-5	NA	TGTGCCAGCAAAAAAACTTGGAATAGCAATCAGCCCCAGCATTTT	CASKKTWNSNQPQHF
NA	TRBV7-8	TRBJ1-2	NA	TGTGCCAGCAGCCGTTCCGGGGAAGCAGGCTACACCTTC	CASSRSGEAGYTF
few	TRBV13	TRBJ1-1	TRBD1	TGTGCCAGCAGTTCGGACAGGGGGGGTATGAACACTGAAGCTTTCTTT	CASSSDRGGMNTEAFF
many	TRBV18	TRBJ1-3	NA	TGTGCCAGCTCACTGGAGGCAAAGACTGGAAACACCATATATTTT	CASSLEAKTGNTIYF
many	TRBV28	TRBJ1-2	NA	TGTGCCAGCAGTTTACCCCCGGGGCGCGGTGGCTACACCTTC	CASSLPPGRGGYTF
many	TRBV3-1	TRBJ2-1	NA	TGTGCCAGCAGCCAAGGCGACTTTACTGAGCAGTTCTTC	CASSQGDFTEQFF
many	TRBV2	TRBJ1-4	NA	TGTGCCAGCAGTCTCCTCCACGGTATCGAAAAACTGTTTTTT	CASSLLHGIEKLFF